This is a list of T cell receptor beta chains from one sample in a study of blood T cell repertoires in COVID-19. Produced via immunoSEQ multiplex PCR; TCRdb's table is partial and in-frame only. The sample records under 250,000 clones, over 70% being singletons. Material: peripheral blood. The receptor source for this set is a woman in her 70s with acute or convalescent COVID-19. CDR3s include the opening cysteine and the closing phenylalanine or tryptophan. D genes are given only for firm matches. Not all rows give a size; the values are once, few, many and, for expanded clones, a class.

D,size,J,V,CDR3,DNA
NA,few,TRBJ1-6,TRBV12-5,CASGLTGSSYNSPLHF,TGTGCTAGTGGTTTGACGGGGAGCTCCTATAATTCACCCCTCCACTTT
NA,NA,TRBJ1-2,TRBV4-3,CASSQELLMARSYGYTF,TGCGCCAGCAGCCAAGAATTGCTAATGGCGAGGAGCTATGGCTACACCTTC
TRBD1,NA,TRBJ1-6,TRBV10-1,CASQTKGQGAGNSPLHF,TGCGCCAGCCAAACGAAGGGACAGGGGGCAGGGAATTCACCCCTCCACTTT
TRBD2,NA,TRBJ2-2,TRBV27,CASIPFSLAGGVTGELFF,TGTGCCAGCATCCCGTTCTCATTAGCGGGGGGTGTGACCGGGGAGCTGTTTTTT
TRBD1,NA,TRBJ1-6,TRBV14,CASSDFGTVYNSPLHF,TGTGCCAGCAGCGACTTCGGGACAGTTTATAATTCACCCCTCCACTTT
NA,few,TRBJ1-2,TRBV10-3,CAISEERRYGYTF,TGTGCCATCAGTGAAGAACGGAGATATGGCTACACCTTC
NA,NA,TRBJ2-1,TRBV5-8,CASSLAGNEQFF,TGTGCCAGCAGCTTGGCCGGCAATGAGCAGTTCTTC
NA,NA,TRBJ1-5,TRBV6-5,CASSYGRNQPQHF,TGTGCCAGCAGTTACGGCCGTAATCAGCCCCAGCATTTT
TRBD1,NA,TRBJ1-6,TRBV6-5,CASSLQGAQNSPLHF,TGTGCCAGCAGTCTCCAGGGGGCGCAGAATTCACCCCTCCACTTT
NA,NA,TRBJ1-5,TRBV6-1,CASSEPRIDQPQHF,TGTGCCAGCAGTGAGCCCAGGATTGATCAGCCCCAGCATTTT
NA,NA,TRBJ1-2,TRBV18,CASSPLPEGPGINYGYTF,TGTGCCAGCTCACCACTACCTGAAGGTCCGGGGATAAACTATGGCTACACCTTC
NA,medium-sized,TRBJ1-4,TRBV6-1,CASSEQQGDEKLFF,TGTGCCAGCAGTGAACAACAGGGCGACGAAAAACTGTTTTTT
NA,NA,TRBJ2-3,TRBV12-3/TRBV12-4,CASNPPGIDTQYF,TGTGCCAGCAACCCTCCGGGGATAGATACGCAGTATTTT
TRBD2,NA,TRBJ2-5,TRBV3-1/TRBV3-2,CASSHRPSGGRQETQYF,TGTGCCAGCAGCCATAGGCCTAGCGGGGGCCGGCAAGAGACCCAGTACTTC
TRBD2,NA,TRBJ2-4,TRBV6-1,CASSELRTSGSENIQYF,TGTGCCAGCAGTGAACTTCGGACTAGCGGGAGTGAAAACATTCAGTACTTC
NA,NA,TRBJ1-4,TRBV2,CASRDGSGGNEKLFF,TGTGCCAGCAGAGATGGGTCAGGCGGGAATGAAAAACTGTTTTTT
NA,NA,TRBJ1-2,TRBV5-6,CASSLGQGSYGYTF,TGTGCCAGCAGCTTGGGGCAGGGGAGCTATGGCTACACCTTC
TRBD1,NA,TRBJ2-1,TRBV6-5,CASSYRQGGAFQFF,TGTGCCAGCAGTTACCGACAGGGGGGCGCATTCCAGTTCTTC
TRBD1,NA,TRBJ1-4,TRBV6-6,CASSYGDREAEKLFF,TGTGCCAGCAGTTACGGAGACAGGGAAGCTGAAAAACTGTTTTTT
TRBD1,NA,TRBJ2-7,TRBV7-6,CASSRGQGAYEQYF,TGTGCCAGCAGCCGGGGACAGGGGGCCTACGAGCAGTACTTC
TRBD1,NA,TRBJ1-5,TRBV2,CASRAQGRVNQPQHF,TGTGCCAGCAGGGCACAGGGGCGGGTCAATCAGCCCCAGCATTTT
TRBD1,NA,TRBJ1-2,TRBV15,CATSPGGTDYGYTF,TGTGCCACCAGCCCTGGAGGGACAGACTATGGCTACACCTTC
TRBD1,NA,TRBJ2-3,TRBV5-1,CASSLTGQGKTDTQYF,TGCGCCAGCAGCTTGACGGGACAGGGAAAGACAGATACGCAGTATTTT
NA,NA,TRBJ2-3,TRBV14,CASSQNPISDTQYF,TGTGCCAGCAGCCAAAATCCTATATCAGATACGCAGTATTTT
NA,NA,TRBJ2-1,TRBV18,CASSPLLRDEQFF,TGTGCCAGCTCACCTTTACTCCGCGATGAGCAGTTCTTC
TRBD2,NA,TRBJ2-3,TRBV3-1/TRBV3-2,CASTLGRGGQDTQYF,TGTGCCAGCACCCTAGGGCGGGGGGGTCAAGATACGCAGTATTTT
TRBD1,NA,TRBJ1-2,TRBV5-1,CASSPDRGLSGYTF,TGCGCCAGCAGCCCCGACAGGGGATTATCTGGCTACACCTTC
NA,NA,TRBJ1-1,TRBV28,CASSLEAGAATEAFF,TGTGCCAGCAGTTTGGAGGCAGGGGCGGCCACTGAAGCTTTCTTT
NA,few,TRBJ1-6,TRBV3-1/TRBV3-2,CASSEFGGGPNSPLHF,TGTGCCAGCAGCGAATTCGGGGGGGGCCCAAATTCACCCCTCCACTTT
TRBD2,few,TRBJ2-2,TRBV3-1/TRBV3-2,CASSRSSGGTGELFF,TGTGCCAGCAGCCGATCTAGCGGGGGCACCGGGGAGCTGTTTTTT
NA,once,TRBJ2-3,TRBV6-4,CASSDPFDRSTDTQYF,TGTGCCAGCAGTGACCCTTTCGACAGAAGCACAGATACGCAGTATTTT
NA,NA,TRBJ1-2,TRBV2,CASSEGSEGGYTF,TGTGCCAGCAGTGAGGGGTCGGAGGGTGGCTACACCTTC
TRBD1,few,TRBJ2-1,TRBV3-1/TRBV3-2,CASSLRQGADEQFF,TGTGCCAGCAGCCTTCGACAGGGTGCCGATGAGCAGTTCTTC
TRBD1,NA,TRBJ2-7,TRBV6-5,CASRRDRAYEQYF,TGTGCCAGCAGGAGGGACAGAGCCTACGAGCAGTACTTC
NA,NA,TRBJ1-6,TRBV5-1,CASSLGQRDSPLHF,TGCGCCAGCAGCTTGGGACAGCGGGATTCACCCCTCCACTTT
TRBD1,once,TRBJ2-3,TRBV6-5,CASSPGTGRTDTQYF,TGTGCCAGCAGCCCCGGGACAGGGAGGACAGATACGCAGTATTTT
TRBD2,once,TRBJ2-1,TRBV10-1,CASSEFSRGADEQFF,TGCGCCAGCAGTGAGTTCTCGCGGGGGGCCGATGAGCAGTTCTTC
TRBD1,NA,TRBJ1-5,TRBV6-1,CASSSTGERPQHF,TGTGCCAGCAGTTCCACAGGGGAAAGGCCCCAGCATTTT
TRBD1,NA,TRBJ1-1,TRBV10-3,CAISGQGANTEAFF,TGTGCCATCAGTGGACAGGGGGCGAACACTGAAGCTTTCTTT
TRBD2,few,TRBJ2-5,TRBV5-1,CASSLDGGGAGETQYF,TGCGCCAGCAGCTTGGACGGCGGGGGGGCCGGGGAGACCCAGTACTTC
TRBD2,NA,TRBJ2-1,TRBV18,CASSPPTGGFEQFF,TGTGCCAGCTCACCACCAACGGGAGGGTTTGAGCAGTTCTTC
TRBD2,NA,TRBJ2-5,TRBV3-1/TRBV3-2,CASSPPPGTSGGAVLETQYF,TGTGCCAGCAGCCCCCCACCCGGGACTAGCGGGGGGGCAGTTCTAGAGACCCAGTACTTC
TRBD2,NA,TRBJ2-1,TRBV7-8,CASSPLLAGVEQFF,TGTGCCAGCAGCCCTCTACTAGCGGGGGTTGAGCAGTTCTTC
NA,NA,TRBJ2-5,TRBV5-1,CASSLTQGGETQYF,TGCGCCAGCAGCTTGACGCAGGGGGGAGAGACCCAGTACTTC
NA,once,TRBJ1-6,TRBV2,CASSGREQNSPLHF,TGTGCCAGCAGTGGCCGGGAGCAGAATTCACCCCTCCACTTT